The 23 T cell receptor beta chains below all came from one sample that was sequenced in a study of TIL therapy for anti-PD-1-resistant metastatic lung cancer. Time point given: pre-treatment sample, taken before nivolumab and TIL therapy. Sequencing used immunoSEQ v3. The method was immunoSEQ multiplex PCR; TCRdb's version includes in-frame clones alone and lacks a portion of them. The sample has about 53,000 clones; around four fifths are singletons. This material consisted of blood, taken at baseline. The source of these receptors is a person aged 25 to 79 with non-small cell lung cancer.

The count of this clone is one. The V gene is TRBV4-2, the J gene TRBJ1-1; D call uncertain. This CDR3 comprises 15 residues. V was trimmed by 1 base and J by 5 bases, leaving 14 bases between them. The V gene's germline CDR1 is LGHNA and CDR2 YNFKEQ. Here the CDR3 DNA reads TGTGCCAGCAGCCAAGTCGCCCCCCTTGGGACTGAAGCTTTCTTT. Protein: CASSQVAPLGTEAFF.

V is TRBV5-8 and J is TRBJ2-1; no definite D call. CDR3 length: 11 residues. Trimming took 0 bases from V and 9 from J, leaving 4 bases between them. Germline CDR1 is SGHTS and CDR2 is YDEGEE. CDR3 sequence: CASSLESEQFF. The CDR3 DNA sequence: TGTGCCAGCAGCTTGGAGAGTGAGCAGTTCTTC.

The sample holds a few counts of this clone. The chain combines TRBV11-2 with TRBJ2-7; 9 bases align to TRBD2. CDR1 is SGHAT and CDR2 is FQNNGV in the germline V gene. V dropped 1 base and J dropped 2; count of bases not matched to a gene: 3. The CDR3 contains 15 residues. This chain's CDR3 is CASSLVSGSTYEQYF. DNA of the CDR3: TGTGCCAGCAGCTTAGTTAGCGGGAGTACCTACGAGCAGTACTTC.

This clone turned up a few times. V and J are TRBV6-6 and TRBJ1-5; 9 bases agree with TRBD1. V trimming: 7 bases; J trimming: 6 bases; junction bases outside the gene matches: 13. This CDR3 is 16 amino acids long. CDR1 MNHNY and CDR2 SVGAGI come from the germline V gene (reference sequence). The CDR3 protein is CASTPGRDRAGQPQHF. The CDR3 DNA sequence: TGTGCCAGCACCCCAGGCCGGGACAGGGCCGGTCAGCCCCAGCATTTT.

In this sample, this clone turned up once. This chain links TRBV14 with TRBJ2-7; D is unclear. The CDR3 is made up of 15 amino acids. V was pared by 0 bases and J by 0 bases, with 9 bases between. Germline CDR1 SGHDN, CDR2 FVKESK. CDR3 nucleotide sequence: TGTGCCAGCAGCCAAGAACCGTTGAGCTCCTACGAGCAGTACTTC. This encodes CASSQEPLSSYEQYF.

The CDR3 DNA sequence: TGTGCCAGCAGCACGACAGGGTCGCCATACGAGCAGTACTTC. Translation gives CASSTTGSPYEQYF. J is TRBJ2-7 and V is TRBV7-9, with 7 bases identical to TRBD1. Germline V gene sequence: CDR1 SEHNR, CDR2 FQNEAQ (reference sequence). Trimming removed 5 bases from V and 4 bases from J; junction bases left unmatched: 8. The CDR3 loop spans 14 amino acids. Variable domain in full (rest from reference TRBV7-9 and TRBJ2-7): DTGVSQNPRHKITKRGQNVTFRCDPISEHNRLYWYRQTLGQGPEFLTYFQNEAQLEKSRLLSDRFSAERPKGSFSTLEIQRTEQGDSAMYLCASSTTGSPYEQYFGPGTRLTVT.

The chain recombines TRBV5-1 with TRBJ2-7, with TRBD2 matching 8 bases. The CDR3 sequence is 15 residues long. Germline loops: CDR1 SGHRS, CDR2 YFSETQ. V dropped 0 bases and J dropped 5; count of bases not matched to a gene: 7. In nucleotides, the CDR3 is TGCGCCAGCAGCTTGGGCCAGCGGGAGTTTAACGAGCAGTACTTC. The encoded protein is CASSLGQREFNEQYF. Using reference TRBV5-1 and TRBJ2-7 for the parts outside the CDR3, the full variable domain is KAGVTQTPRYLIKTRGQQVTLSCSPISGHRSVSWYQQTPGQGLQFLFEYFSETQRNKGNFPGRFSGRQFSNSRSEMNVSTLELGDSALYLCASSLGQREFNEQYFGPGTRLTVT.

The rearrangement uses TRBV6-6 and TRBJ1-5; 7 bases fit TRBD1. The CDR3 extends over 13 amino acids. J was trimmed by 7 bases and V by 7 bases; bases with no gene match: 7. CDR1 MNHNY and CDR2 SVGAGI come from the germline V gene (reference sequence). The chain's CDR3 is CASTQQGLQPQHF. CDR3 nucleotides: TGTGCCAGCACCCAACAGGGGTTACAGCCCCAGCATTTT.

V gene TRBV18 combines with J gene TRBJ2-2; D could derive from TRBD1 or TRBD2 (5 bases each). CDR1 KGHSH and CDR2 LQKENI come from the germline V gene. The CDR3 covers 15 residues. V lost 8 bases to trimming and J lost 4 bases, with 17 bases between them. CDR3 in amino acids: CASRRDGRGTGELFF. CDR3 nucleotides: TGTGCCAGCCGACGGGACGGACGGGGCACCGGGGAGCTGTTTTTT.

This CDR3 is CASRPGEGDTQYF. DNA of the CDR3: TGTGCCAGCAGGCCAGGGGAAGGAGATACGCAGTATTTT. The rearrangement joins TRBV2 to TRBJ2-3, with D perhaps TRBD1 (6 bases). CDR1 and CDR2 (germline): SNHLY, FYNNEI. The CDR3 spans 13 residues. V was trimmed by 6 bases and J by 5 bases, leaving 12 bases between them.

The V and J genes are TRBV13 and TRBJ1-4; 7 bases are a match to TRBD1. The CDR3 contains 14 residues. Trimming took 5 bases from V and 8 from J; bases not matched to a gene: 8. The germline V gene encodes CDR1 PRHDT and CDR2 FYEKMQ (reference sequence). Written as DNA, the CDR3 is TGTGCCAGCAGCCGACAGGGCCGGGAGGAAAAACTGTTTTTT. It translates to CASSRQGREEKLFF.

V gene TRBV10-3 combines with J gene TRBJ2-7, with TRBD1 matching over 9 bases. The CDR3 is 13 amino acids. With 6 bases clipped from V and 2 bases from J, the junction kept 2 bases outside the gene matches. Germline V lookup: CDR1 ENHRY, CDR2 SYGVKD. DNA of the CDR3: TGTGCCATCAGGGGACAGGGAACCTACGAGCAGTACTTC. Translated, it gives CAIRGQGTYEQYF.

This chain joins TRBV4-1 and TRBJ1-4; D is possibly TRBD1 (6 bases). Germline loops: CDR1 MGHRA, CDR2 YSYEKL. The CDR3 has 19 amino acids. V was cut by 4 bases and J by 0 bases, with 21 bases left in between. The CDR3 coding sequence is TGCGCCAGCAGCCCTAAGCGTGGGGGCGTCCCAGCAACTAATGAAAAACTGTTTTTT. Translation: CASSPKRGGVPATNEKLFF.

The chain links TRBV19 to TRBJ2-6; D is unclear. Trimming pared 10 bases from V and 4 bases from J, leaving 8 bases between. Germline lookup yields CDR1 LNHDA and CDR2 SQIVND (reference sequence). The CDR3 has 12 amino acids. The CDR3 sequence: CATGGGANVLTF. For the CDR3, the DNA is TGTGCCACCGGCGGAGGGGCCAACGTCCTGACTTTC.

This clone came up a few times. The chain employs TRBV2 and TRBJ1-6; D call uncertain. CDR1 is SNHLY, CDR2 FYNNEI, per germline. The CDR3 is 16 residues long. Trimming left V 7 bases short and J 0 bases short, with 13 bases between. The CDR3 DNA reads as TGTGCCAGCAAAAGGGATTCGAGCTCCTATAATTCACCCCTCCACTTT. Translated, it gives CASKRDSSSYNSPLHF.

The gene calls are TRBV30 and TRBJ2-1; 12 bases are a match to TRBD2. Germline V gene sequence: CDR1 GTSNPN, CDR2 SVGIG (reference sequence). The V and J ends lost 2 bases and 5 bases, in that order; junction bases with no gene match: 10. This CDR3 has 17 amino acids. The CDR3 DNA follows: TGTGCCTGGAGTAGTCCCCGATCTAGCGGGAGGGACAATGAGCAGTTCTTC. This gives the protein CAWSSPRSSGRDNEQFF.

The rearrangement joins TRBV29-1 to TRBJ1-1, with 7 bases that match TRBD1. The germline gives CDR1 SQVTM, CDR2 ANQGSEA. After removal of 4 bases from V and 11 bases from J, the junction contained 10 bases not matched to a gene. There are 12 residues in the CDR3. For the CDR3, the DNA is TGCAGCGTTGCGGGACAGAACTGGGGGGCTTTCTTT. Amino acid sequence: CSVAGQNWGAFF.

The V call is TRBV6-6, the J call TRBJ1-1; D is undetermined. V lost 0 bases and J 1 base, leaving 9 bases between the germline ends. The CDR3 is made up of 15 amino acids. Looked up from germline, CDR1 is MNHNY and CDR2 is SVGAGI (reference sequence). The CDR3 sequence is CASSYSPYKNTEAFF. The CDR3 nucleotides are TGTGCCAGCAGTTACTCCCCTTACAAGAACACTGAAGCTTTCTTT.

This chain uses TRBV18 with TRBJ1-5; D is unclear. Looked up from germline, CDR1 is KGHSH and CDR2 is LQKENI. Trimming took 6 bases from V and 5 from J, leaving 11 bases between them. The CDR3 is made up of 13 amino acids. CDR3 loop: CASSPDRDQPQHF. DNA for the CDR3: TGTGCCAGCTCTCCCGACCGAGATCAGCCCCAGCATTTT. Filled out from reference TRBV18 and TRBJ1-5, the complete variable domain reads NAGVMQNPRHLVRRRGQEARLRCSPMKGHSHVYWYRQLPEEGLKFMVYLQKENIIDESGMPKERFSAEFPKEGPSILRIQQVVRGDSAAYFCASSPDRDQPQHFGDGTRLSIL.

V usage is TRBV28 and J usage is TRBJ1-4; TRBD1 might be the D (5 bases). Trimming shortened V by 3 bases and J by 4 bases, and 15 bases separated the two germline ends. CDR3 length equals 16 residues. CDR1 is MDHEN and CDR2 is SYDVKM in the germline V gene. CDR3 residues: CASSLTSGQFNEKLFF. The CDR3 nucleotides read TGTGCCAGCAGTTTGACTTCGGGGCAGTTTAATGAAAAACTGTTTTTT.

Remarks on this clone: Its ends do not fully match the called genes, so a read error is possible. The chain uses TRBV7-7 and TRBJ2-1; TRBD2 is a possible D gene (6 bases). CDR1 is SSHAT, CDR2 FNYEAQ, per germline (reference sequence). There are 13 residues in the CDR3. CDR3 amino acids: CASSPLAEGGQFF. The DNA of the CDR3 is TGTGCTAGCAGCCCCCTCGCGGAGGGAGGGCAGTTCTTC.

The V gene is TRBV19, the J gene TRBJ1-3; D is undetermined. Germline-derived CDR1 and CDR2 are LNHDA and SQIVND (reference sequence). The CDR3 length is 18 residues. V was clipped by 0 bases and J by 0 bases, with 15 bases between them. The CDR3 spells CASSIDRKGVPSGNTIYF. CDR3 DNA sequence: TGTGCCAGTAGTATAGATCGAAAAGGCGTCCCCTCTGGAAACACCATATATTTT. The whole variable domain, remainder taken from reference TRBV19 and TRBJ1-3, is DGGITQSPKYLFRKEGQNVTLSCEQNLNHDAMYWYRQDPGQGLRLIYYSQIVNDFQKGDIAEGYSVSREKKESFPLTVTSAQKNPTAFYLCASSIDRKGVPSGNTIYFGEGSWLTVV.

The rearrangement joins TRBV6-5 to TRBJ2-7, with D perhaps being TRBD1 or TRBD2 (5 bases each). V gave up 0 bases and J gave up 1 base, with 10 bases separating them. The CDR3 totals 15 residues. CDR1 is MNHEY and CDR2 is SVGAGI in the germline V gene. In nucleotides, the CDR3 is TGTGCCAGCAGTTACTCGATTGGGGGTTCCTACGAGCAGTACTTC. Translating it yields CASSYSIGGSYEQYF.